The rows below give T cell receptor beta chains drawn from one sample of a study of T-cell reconstitution after alpha-beta-depleted transplantation in children. One entry per CDR3 protein results from TCRdb running MiXCR on the PCR reads. The data show under 85,000 distinct CDR3 sequences, 15% to 20% seen once. The material was PBMCs, mostly from graft donor cells, obtained 360 days after TCRalphabeta/CD19-depleted stem cell transplant. These receptors originate from a male patient between 2 and 10 years old who had a stem cell transplant for acute lymphoblastic leukemia, so the T cells may come from the graft donor. The CDR3 runs from the conserved cysteine through the conserved F or W. A D gene is named only where the DNA matches it firmly. Size tells how often a clone was seen (once, few, many) or the class of an expanded clone, and some rows leave it out.

d_call: .
j_call: TRBJ2-7
v_call: TRBV5-8
clone_size: few
cdr3_nt: TGTGCCAGTACCGTGGGGCGGACCTCCTACGAGCAGTACTTC
cdr3_aa: CASTVGRTSYEQYF

d_call: TRBD2
j_call: TRBJ2-3
v_call: TRBV28
clone_size: medium-sized
cdr3_nt: TGTGCCAGCACCCGACACCCTAGCGGGCGGAGGGGCACAGATACGCAGTATTTT
cdr3_aa: CASTRHPSGRRGTDTQYF

d_call: .
j_call: TRBJ2-5
v_call: TRBV28
clone_size: few
cdr3_nt: TGTGCCAGCCGATCCGGCCGACAAGAGACCCAGTACTTC
cdr3_aa: CASRSGRQETQYF

d_call: .
j_call: TRBJ2-7
v_call: TRBV7-2
clone_size: few
cdr3_nt: TGTGCCAGCAGCTTTCAGGACAGTCGCTACTACGAGCAGTACTTC
cdr3_aa: CASSFQDSRYYEQYF

d_call: TRBD2
j_call: TRBJ2-7
v_call: TRBV20-1
clone_size: .
cdr3_nt: TGCAGTGCCCCGACGGGAGGGAATCACTACGAGCAGTACTTC
cdr3_aa: CSAPTGGNHYEQYF

d_call: TRBD2
j_call: TRBJ2-2
v_call: TRBV13
clone_size: .
cdr3_nt: TGTGCCAGCAGCCCGAGCTGGGTAGCGGGAGGGTTAAGTTCCCCGAACACCGGGGAGCTGTTTTTT
cdr3_aa: CASSPSWVAGGLSSPNTGELFF

d_call: TRBD1
j_call: TRBJ2-3
v_call: TRBV5-1
clone_size: few
cdr3_nt: TGCGCCAGCAGCCGGTACGCGCGACAGGGGGCAACGACAGATACGCAGTATTTT
cdr3_aa: CASSRYARQGATTDTQYF

d_call: .
j_call: TRBJ2-4
v_call: TRBV20-1
clone_size: .
cdr3_nt: TGCAGTGCTAGCCCTAGCAACGTAGCCAAAAACATTCAGTACTTC
cdr3_aa: CSASPSNVAKNIQYF

d_call: .
j_call: TRBJ2-1
v_call: TRBV20-1
clone_size: few
cdr3_nt: TGCAGTGCTAGAGTTTTCGGGTCCTACAATGAGCAGTTCTTC
cdr3_aa: CSARVFGSYNEQFF

d_call: .
j_call: TRBJ2-2
v_call: TRBV6-5
clone_size: many
cdr3_nt: TGTGCCAGCAGTTCCACTACAGGGAACGGGGAGCTGTTTTTT
cdr3_aa: CASSSTTGNGELFF

d_call: TRBD2
j_call: TRBJ2-1
v_call: TRBV6-2/TRBV6-3
clone_size: many
cdr3_nt: TGTGCCAGCAGATCCCACGCGGGAGGGCTGTACAATGAGCAGTTCTTC
cdr3_aa: CASRSHAGGLYNEQFF

d_call: .
j_call: TRBJ2-5
v_call: TRBV5-1
clone_size: .
cdr3_nt: TGCGCCAGCAGCCCTGACCCTACACGGGAGACCCAGTACTTC
cdr3_aa: CASSPDPTRETQYF

d_call: TRBD2
j_call: TRBJ2-3
v_call: TRBV20-1
clone_size: few
cdr3_nt: TGCAGTGCTAGCGTCTCTAGCGGAGTCACAGATACGCAGTATTTT
cdr3_aa: CSASVSSGVTDTQYF

d_call: TRBD1
j_call: TRBJ1-1
v_call: TRBV7-8
clone_size: .
cdr3_nt: TGTGCCAGCAGCCTTTACAGGGGAGGAGGGAACACTGAAGCTTTCTTT
cdr3_aa: CASSLYRGGGNTEAFF

d_call: .
j_call: TRBJ2-3
v_call: TRBV4-2
clone_size: .
cdr3_nt: TGTGCCAGCAGCCAAGGGACCTACCCGGGTACGCAGTATTTT
cdr3_aa: CASSQGTYPGTQYF

d_call: .
j_call: TRBJ2-5
v_call: TRBV12-3/TRBV12-4
clone_size: many
cdr3_nt: TGTGCCAGCAGTTTAACAGCCCTCCAAGAGACCCAGTACTTC
cdr3_aa: CASSLTALQETQYF

d_call: TRBD2
j_call: TRBJ2-1
v_call: TRBV11-2
clone_size: .
cdr3_nt: TGTGCCAGCAGCTTAGCTATAGCGGGAGGGCCTGCGAATGAGCAGTTCTTC
cdr3_aa: CASSLAIAGGPANEQFF

d_call: .
j_call: TRBJ2-3
v_call: TRBV7-9
clone_size: once
cdr3_nt: TGTGCCAGCAGCTTAGGGGGGTATACGCAGTATTTT
cdr3_aa: CASSLGGYTQYF

d_call: TRBD1
j_call: TRBJ2-3
v_call: TRBV24-1
clone_size: once
cdr3_nt: TGTGCCACCGGACAGGGGTGGACAGATACGCTGTATTTT
cdr3_aa: CATGQGWTDTLYF

d_call: TRBD1
j_call: TRBJ1-2
v_call: TRBV10-3
clone_size: .
cdr3_nt: TGTGCCATCAGTGAGTCGGACAGGGGGCCGGTCTATGGCTACACCTTC
cdr3_aa: CAISESDRGPVYGYTF

d_call: TRBD2
j_call: TRBJ2-7
v_call: TRBV11-3
clone_size: few
cdr3_nt: TGTGCCAGCAGCTTAGCCCTCACTAGCGGGAGTGTCTACGAGCAGTACTTC
cdr3_aa: CASSLALTSGSVYEQYF

d_call: .
j_call: TRBJ2-1
v_call: TRBV27
clone_size: .
cdr3_nt: TGTGCCAGCAGTTTGGGTCACCCTAGAACCTACAATGAGCAGTTCTTC
cdr3_aa: CASSLGHPRTYNEQFF

d_call: .
j_call: TRBJ2-7
v_call: TRBV10-3
clone_size: .
cdr3_nt: TGTGCCATCAGGAGACAGGACCCCTCCTACGAGCAGTACTTC
cdr3_aa: CAIRRQDPSYEQYF

d_call: .
j_call: TRBJ2-3
v_call: TRBV20-1
clone_size: .
cdr3_nt: TGCAGTGCTCATTGGGATACGCAGTATTTT
cdr3_aa: CSAHWDTQYF

d_call: TRBD2
j_call: TRBJ2-7
v_call: TRBV11-3
clone_size: .
cdr3_nt: TGTGCCAGCAGCAGTAGACTAGCGGGAGCCTACGAGCAGTACTTC
cdr3_aa: CASSSRLAGAYEQYF

d_call: .
j_call: TRBJ2-1
v_call: TRBV7-9
clone_size: few
cdr3_nt: TGTGCCAGCACGGTGTACAATGAGCAGTTCTTC
cdr3_aa: CASTVYNEQFF

d_call: TRBD2
j_call: TRBJ2-5
v_call: TRBV20-1
clone_size: few
cdr3_nt: TGCAGTGCTAGCGTACTAGCGGGAGGCCTCCAAGAGACCCAGTACTTC
cdr3_aa: CSASVLAGGLQETQYF

d_call: TRBD2
j_call: TRBJ2-3
v_call: TRBV28
clone_size: many
cdr3_nt: TGTGCCAGCAGTGCCCCCGGAGGAGCGGGAGGGCTTACGCAGTATTTT
cdr3_aa: CASSAPGGAGGLTQYF

d_call: TRBD1
j_call: TRBJ1-1
v_call: TRBV6-1
clone_size: .
cdr3_nt: TGTGCCACACGGACAGGGAGGATGAACACTGAAGCTTTCTTT
cdr3_aa: CATRTGRMNTEAFF

d_call: TRBD2
j_call: TRBJ2-3
v_call: TRBV12-3/TRBV12-4
clone_size: few
cdr3_nt: TGTGCCAGCAGTTTAGCACTTTTAGCGGGAGGGTCCGCAGATACGCAGTATTTT
cdr3_aa: CASSLALLAGGSADTQYF

d_call: .
j_call: TRBJ1-4
v_call: TRBV5-1
clone_size: few
cdr3_nt: TGCGCCAGCGGGAGAGGAGGGAGGGCTAATGAAAAACTGTTTTTT
cdr3_aa: CASGRGGRANEKLFF

d_call: TRBD2
j_call: TRBJ2-7
v_call: TRBV4-1
clone_size: few
cdr3_nt: TGCGCCAGCAGCCAAGCCGGGAGGGCCAACGAGCAGTACTTC
cdr3_aa: CASSQAGRANEQYF

d_call: TRBD2
j_call: TRBJ2-1
v_call: TRBV7-9
clone_size: .
cdr3_nt: TGTGCCAGCAGCTTTAGCGGGAGAGGCAATGAGCAGTTCTTC
cdr3_aa: CASSFSGRGNEQFF

d_call: .
j_call: TRBJ2-1
v_call: TRBV12-3/TRBV12-4
clone_size: many
cdr3_nt: TGTGCCAGCAGTTTAGTGGTATCACGGGTTAATGAGCAGTTCTTC
cdr3_aa: CASSLVVSRVNEQFF

d_call: .
j_call: TRBJ2-7
v_call: TRBV12-3/TRBV12-4
clone_size: few
cdr3_nt: TGTGCCAGCAGTTTGGGGACAAGGTACGAGCAGTACTTC
cdr3_aa: CASSLGTRYEQYF

d_call: .
j_call: TRBJ2-1
v_call: TRBV29-1
clone_size: few
cdr3_nt: TGCAGCGTTGGGGCTAGCAAGGCTGAGCAGTTCTTC
cdr3_aa: CSVGASKAEQFF

d_call: .
j_call: TRBJ2-7
v_call: TRBV2
clone_size: few
cdr3_nt: TGTGCCAGCAGTGATTCTATCTACGAGCAGTACTTC
cdr3_aa: CASSDSIYEQYF

d_call: .
j_call: TRBJ2-3
v_call: TRBV12-3/TRBV12-4
clone_size: many
cdr3_nt: TGTGCCAGCAGTTTAGTCCCCACAGATACGCAGTATTTT
cdr3_aa: CASSLVPTDTQYF

d_call: .
j_call: TRBJ1-1
v_call: TRBV10-3
clone_size: few
cdr3_nt: TGTGCCATCAGTGAGCGCCTCAGAAGAACTGAAGCTTTCTTT
cdr3_aa: CAISERLRRTEAFF

d_call: .
j_call: TRBJ1-4
v_call: TRBV10-3
clone_size: many
cdr3_nt: TGTGCCATCAGTGAGTCTCAGGGCCGGCTAGCAACTAATGAAAAACTGTTTTTT
cdr3_aa: CAISESQGRLATNEKLFF

d_call: .
j_call: TRBJ2-1
v_call: TRBV18
clone_size: few
cdr3_nt: TGTGCCAGCTCACTACCTCTAACGAGGGAGCAGTTCTTC
cdr3_aa: CASSLPLTREQFF

d_call: .
j_call: TRBJ1-4
v_call: TRBV6-5
clone_size: few
cdr3_nt: TGTGCCAGCAGTTACTCTGTGGGACTGACTAATGAAAAACTGTTTTTT
cdr3_aa: CASSYSVGLTNEKLFF